What follows are 22 T cell receptor beta chains derived from one specimen sequenced in a study of cytomegalovirus exposure and HLA in healthy donors. Primers included in the PCR were 60 Vbeta and 13 Jbeta primers. Measured with immunoSEQ multiplex PCR; TCRdb has only the in-frame clones, and not every one. The sample carries around 130,000 clones, less than 85% recorded once. The sample consisted of PBMCs. The receptor source for this set is a woman in her 40s in good health and CMV-seropositive.

The chain employs TRBV29-1 and TRBJ2-1; 8 bases line up with TRBD1. The CDR3 sequence is 11 residues long. Germline loops: CDR1 SQVTM, CDR2 ANQGSEA. Trimming at V came to 7 bases and at J to 7 bases, leaving 3 bases not matched to a gene. CDR3 region: CSGGQGNEQFF. In DNA, the CDR3 is TGCAGCGGTGGACAGGGAAATGAGCAGTTCTTC.

This sequence joins TRBV2 and TRBJ1-1; maybe TRBD1 (6 bases). With 6 bases removed from V and 0 bases from J, the gap between germline ends came to 8 bases. The V gene's germline CDR1 is SNHLY and CDR2 FYNNEI. CDR3 length: 13 residues. The DNA of the CDR3 is TGTGCCAGCAGGGGGGACATGAACACTGAAGCTTTCTTT. This translates into CASRGDMNTEAFF.

The chain employs TRBV20-1 and TRBJ2-4; D is undetermined. The CDR3 loop spans 10 amino acids. Germline lookup yields CDR1 DFQATT and CDR2 SNEGSKA (reference sequence). Trimming shortened V by 6 bases and J by 7 bases, and 7 bases separated the two germline ends. CDR3: CSAYNNIQYF. CDR3 DNA: TGCAGTGCGTATAATAACATTCAGTACTTC.

Here the CDR3 DNA reads TGCGCCAGCAGCCCCTCCCCGACAGGGCCTAACACTGAAGCTTTCTTT. Amino acids: CASSPSPTGPNTEAFF. J is TRBJ1-1 and V is TRBV4-1; 7 nucleotides line up with TRBD1. V shed 4 bases and J 2 bases; nucleotides not matched to a gene: 10. Germline CDR1 reads MGHRA; CDR2 reads YSYEKL. This CDR3 contains 16 residues.

The chain has TRBV30 and TRBJ1-2; D possibly corresponds to TRBD1 (6 bases). Deletions cut 1 base from V and 9 bases from J, with 12 bases between. CDR3 length equals 12 residues. Germline loops: CDR1 GTSNPN, CDR2 SVGIG (reference sequence). This CDR3 reads CAWSEQGTSYTF. The CDR3 DNA reads as TGTGCCTGGAGTGAACAGGGTACCAGCTACACCTTC.

The chain uses TRBV9 and TRBJ2-1; 12 nucleotides align to TRBD2. CDR1 and CDR2 from the germline V gene are SGDLS and YYNGEE. The CDR3 runs 17 residues. V lost 0 bases, J lost 3 bases, and 4 bases stayed unmatched. This CDR3 is CASSVDTSGGFYNEQFF. The CDR3 DNA sequence: TGTGCCAGCAGCGTAGACACTAGCGGGGGGTTCTACAATGAGCAGTTCTTC. The full variable domain, in which reference TRBV9 and TRBJ2-1 provide the parts outside the CDR3, is DSGVTQTPKHLITATGQRVTLRCSPRSGDLSVYWYQQSLDQGLQFLIQYYNGEERAKGNILERFSAQQFPDLHSELNLSSLELGDSALYFCASSVDTSGGFYNEQFFGPGTRLTVL.

The V gene is TRBV15, the J gene TRBJ2-7, with 7 bases matching TRBD1. Germline CDR1 is LNHNV and CDR2 is YYDKDF (reference sequence). There are 13 residues in the CDR3. The V gene end was trimmed by 1 base and the J gene end by 8 bases; junction bases not matched to a gene: 5. CDR3 sequence: CATSRVRGGQQYF. The CDR3 DNA reads as TGTGCCACCAGCAGAGTCCGAGGGGGCCAGCAGTACTTC.

The chain has TRBV18 and TRBJ2-5; D is perhaps TRBD2 (6 bases). The CDR3 consists of 15 residues. Germline V gene sequence: CDR1 KGHSH, CDR2 LQKENI. V was cut by 1 base and J by 2 bases, with 11 bases left in between. The CDR3: CASSPQPGTQETQYF. The CDR3 nucleotides are TGTGCCAGCTCACCACAGCCTGGGACTCAAGAGACCCAGTACTTC.

The chain joins TRBV5-1 to TRBJ1-4; tentative D call: TRBD1 (5 bases). This CDR3 comprises 14 residues. Germline CDR1 SGHRS, CDR2 YFSETQ. V dropped 3 bases and J dropped 4 bases, with 10 bases sitting between them. Here the CDR3 DNA reads TGCGCCAGCAGCTCCTTCCAGGGTAATGAAAAACTGTTTTTT. This gives the protein CASSSFQGNEKLFF.

The chain links TRBV11-2 to TRBJ2-1; 10 bases map to TRBD1. Trimming at V came to 7 bases and at J to 7 bases, leaving 7 bases not matched to a gene. Per the germline V gene, CDR1 is SGHAT and CDR2 is FQNNGV. The length of the CDR3 is 14 residues. This chain's CDR3 is CASTRTGGRNEQFF. For the CDR3, the DNA is TGTGCCAGCACCCGGACAGGGGGTCGGAATGAGCAGTTCTTC.

The chain uses TRBV10-3 and TRBJ2-3; tentatively, D is TRBD2 (7 bases). V dropped 4 bases and J dropped 0 bases, with 11 bases sitting between them. Germline V gene sequence: CDR1 ENHRY, CDR2 SYGVKD. This CDR3 has 15 residues. CDR3 amino acids: CAISGAGASTDTQYF. The CDR3 DNA reads TGTGCCATCAGTGGGGCGGGGGCTAGCACAGATACGCAGTATTTT.

The chain joins TRBV7-2 to TRBJ2-2; D may be TRBD1 (5 bases). The length of the CDR3 is 14 residues. V lost 1 base and J 6 bases, leaving 9 bases between the germline ends. Germline V gives CDR1 SGHTA, CDR2 FQGNSA. The CDR3 sequence: CASSLDPRAGELFF. The CDR3 nucleotides are TGTGCCAGCAGCTTAGACCCCAGGGCCGGGGAGCTGTTTTTT. The variable domain in full, with the rest retrieved from reference TRBV7-2 and TRBJ2-2, is GAGVSQSPSNKVTEKGKDVELRCDPISGHTALYWYRQSLGQGLEFLIYFQGNSAPDKSGLPSDRFSAERTGGSVSTLTIQRTQQEDSAVYLCASSLDPRAGELFFGEGSRLTVL.

The V gene is TRBV28, the J gene TRBJ1-1; 12 bases line up with TRBD1. This CDR3 is built from 18 residues. Trimming cost V 5 bases and J 4 bases; bases outside gene matches: 14. Germline assignment: CDR1 MDHEN and CDR2 SYDVKM. CDR3 coding DNA: TGTGCCAGCAGTACTCCCCGGGACAGGGGGCGTCGGGTCACTGAAGCTTTCTTT. This codes for CASSTPRDRGRRVTEAFF. The variable domain in full, completed from reference TRBV28 and TRBJ1-1, reads DVKVTQSSRYLVKRTGEKVFLECVQDMDHENMFWYRQDPGLGLRLIYFSYDVKMKEKGDIPEGYSVSREKKERFSLILESASTNQTSMYLCASSTPRDRGRRVTEAFFGQGTRLTVV.

The chain is built from TRBV5-4 and TRBJ2-2; TRBD2 agrees at 12 bases. The V gene end was trimmed by 0 bases and the J gene end by 0 bases; junction bases not matched to a gene: 3. CDR1 and CDR2 (germline): SGHNT, YYREEE (reference sequence). The CDR3 extends over 18 amino acids. Here the CDR3 reads CASSLGLAGDPNTGELFF. The DNA for the CDR3 is TGTGCCAGCAGCTTGGGACTAGCGGGGGATCCGAACACCGGGGAGCTGTTTTTT. The entire variable domain, with the rest obtained from reference TRBV5-4 and TRBJ2-2, is as follows: ETGVTQSPTHLIKTRGQQVTLRCSSQSGHNTVSWYQQALGQGPQFIFQYYREEENGRGNFPPRFSGLQFPNYSSELNVNALELDDSALYLCASSLGLAGDPNTGELFFGEGSRLTVL.

V is TRBV7-9 and J is TRBJ2-1; 10 nucleotides align to TRBD1. The V and J ends lost 4 bases and 4 bases, in that order; junction bases with no gene match: 4. This CDR3 is built from 15 residues. Germline CDR1 reads SEHNR; CDR2 reads FQNEAQ (reference sequence). DNA of the CDR3: TGTGCCAGCAGCTCGGGACAGGGGAGTTACAATGAGCAGTTCTTC. This gives the protein CASSSGQGSYNEQFF. Full variable domain (rest looked up from reference TRBV7-9 and TRBJ2-1): DTGVSQNPRHKITKRGQNVTFRCDPISEHNRLYWYRQTLGQGPEFLTYFQNEAQLEKSRLLSDRFSAERPKGSFSTLEIQRTEQGDSAMYLCASSSGQGSYNEQFFGPGTRLTVL.

The V and J genes are TRBV7-9 and TRBJ2-7; 14 nucleotides agree with TRBD2. V trimming: 8 bases; J trimming: 5 bases; junction bases outside the gene matches: 8. Germline V gene lookup returns CDR1 SEHNR and CDR2 FQNEAQ (reference sequence). This CDR3 spans 15 amino acids. The CDR3 DNA sequence: TGTGCCAGCTCTCGACTAGCGGGAGGGCCGCACGAGCAGTACTTC. It codes for CASSRLAGGPHEQYF. Full variable domain (outside the CDR3, taken from reference TRBV7-9 and TRBJ2-7): DTGVSQNPRHKITKRGQNVTFRCDPISEHNRLYWYRQTLGQGPEFLTYFQNEAQLEKSRLLSDRFSAERPKGSFSTLEIQRTEQGDSAMYLCASSRLAGGPHEQYFGPGTRLTVT.

The table lists this clone with a few counts. The chain couples TRBV7-9 to TRBJ1-3, with 8 bases aligning to TRBD1. V trimming: 1 base; J trimming: 0 bases; junction bases outside the gene matches: 2. The CDR3 consists of 16 residues. Germline CDR1 reads SEHNR; CDR2 reads FQNEAQ (reference sequence). The CDR3 DNA reads TGTGCCAGCAGCTTAGTAGGACAGGGCTCTGGAAACACCATATATTTT. This translates into CASSLVGQGSGNTIYF.

The J gene is TRBJ1-6, the V gene TRBV7-2; D uncertain. From germline, CDR1 is SGHTA and CDR2 FQGNSA. V gave up 2 bases and J gave up 10 bases, with 6 bases separating them. The CDR3 runs to 12 residues. The CDR3 DNA sequence: TGTGCCAGCAGCTTAACTGAGTCACCCCTCCACTTT. Amino acids: CASSLTESPLHF.

The chain joins TRBV6-1 to TRBJ1-2; D is perhaps TRBD1 (5 bases). The germline gives CDR1 MNHNS, CDR2 SASEGT. The V and J ends lost 6 bases and 4 bases respectively, with 15 bases between them. This CDR3 has 14 amino acids. CDR3 bases: TGTGCCAGCAGCTTGCCCGGCCAGGGCTATGGCTACACCTTC. Encoded protein: CASSLPGQGYGYTF.

V is TRBV2 and J is TRBJ1-2; no clear D. Trimming left V 4 bases short and J 6 bases short, with 15 bases between. CDR1 SNHLY and CDR2 FYNNEI come from the germline V gene. The CDR3 extends over 14 amino acids. The CDR3 region has the DNA TGTGCCAGCAGTGGGGAAGAGGGTTCAAATGGCTACACCTTC. Translated: CASSGEEGSNGYTF.

V is TRBV19 and J is TRBJ2-2; tentatively, D is TRBD2 (5 bases). V was cut by 10 bases and J by 4 bases, with 13 bases left in between. Per the germline V gene, CDR1 is LNHDA and CDR2 is SQIVND (reference sequence). This CDR3 has 13 residues. The CDR3 sequence is CATRERVTGELFF. For the CDR3, the DNA is TGTGCCACTAGGGAGAGGGTCACCGGGGAGCTGTTTTTT.

This clone came up once. The V and J genes are TRBV2 and TRBJ1-3, with TRBD1 as a possible D gene (6 bases). The V and J ends lost 0 bases and 4 bases respectively, with 13 bases between them. Looked up from germline, CDR1 is SNHLY and CDR2 is FYNNEI. The CDR3 has 16 amino acids. The CDR3 DNA sequence: TGTGCCAGCAGTGAAGCTAGAAGGGGGTTGGGAAACACCATATATTTT. It translates to CASSEARRGLGNTIYF.